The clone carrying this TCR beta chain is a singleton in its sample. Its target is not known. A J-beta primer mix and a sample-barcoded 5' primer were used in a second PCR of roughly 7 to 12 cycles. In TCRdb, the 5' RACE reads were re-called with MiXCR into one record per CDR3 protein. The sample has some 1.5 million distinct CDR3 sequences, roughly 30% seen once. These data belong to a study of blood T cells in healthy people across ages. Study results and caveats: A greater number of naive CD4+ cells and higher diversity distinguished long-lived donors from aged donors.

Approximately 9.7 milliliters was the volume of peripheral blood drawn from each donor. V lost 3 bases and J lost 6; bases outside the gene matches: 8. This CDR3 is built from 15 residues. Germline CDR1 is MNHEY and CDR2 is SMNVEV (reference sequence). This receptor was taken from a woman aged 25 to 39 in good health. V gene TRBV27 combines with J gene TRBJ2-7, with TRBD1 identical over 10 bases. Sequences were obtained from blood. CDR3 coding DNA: TGTGCCAGCAGTTTGGGACAGGGGACGGAAGGCGAGCAGTACTTC. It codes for CASSLGQGTEGEQYF.